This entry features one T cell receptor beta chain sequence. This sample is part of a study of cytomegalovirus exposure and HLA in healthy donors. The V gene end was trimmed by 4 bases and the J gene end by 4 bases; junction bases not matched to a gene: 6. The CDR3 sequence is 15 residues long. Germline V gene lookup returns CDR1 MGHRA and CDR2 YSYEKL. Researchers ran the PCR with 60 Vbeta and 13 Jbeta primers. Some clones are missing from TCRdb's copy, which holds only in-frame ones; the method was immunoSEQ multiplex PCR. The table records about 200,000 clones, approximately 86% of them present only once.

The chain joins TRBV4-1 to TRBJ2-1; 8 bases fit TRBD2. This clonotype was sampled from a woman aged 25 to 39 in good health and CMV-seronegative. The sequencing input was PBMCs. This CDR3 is CASSLLAGSYNEQFF. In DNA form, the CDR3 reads TGCGCCAGCAGCCTTCTAGCGGGTTCTTACAATGAGCAGTTCTTC.